Each of the 5 T cell receptor beta chains below was sequenced from the same sample in a study of T cell repertoires in cytomegalovirus infection. TCRdb re-called the reads through MiXCR, storing one row per CDR3 protein. Among around 430,000 distinct CDR3 sequences listed, 42% were seen once. No antigens are known for them. The source material was cultured PBMCs, sampled from culture after CMV antigen stimulation. The receptors originated from a human donor in good health (CMV status not recorded). Some clones in this sample may be carry-over from other donors' samples.

This chain links TRBV19 with TRBJ1-1, with TRBD1 identical over 8 bases. The CDR3 loop spans 15 amino acids. In germline, CDR1 is LNHDA, CDR2 SQIVND (reference sequence). The junction had 7 bases not matched to a gene; V was cut back by 6 bases and J by 1 base. The CDR3 DNA is TGTGCCAGTAGCCACAGGGGGAAGTGGAACACTGAAGCTTTCTTT. Translated: CASSHRGKWNTEAFF.

The chain is built from TRBV24-1 and TRBJ2-2; maybe TRBD1 (5 bases). Trimming cost V 9 bases and J 0 bases, with 13 bases left between them. The germline CDR1 and CDR2 sequences are KGHDR and SFDVKD. The CDR3 has 15 residues. CDR3 residues: CATHDRLANTGELFF. As DNA, the CDR3 is TGTGCCACCCACGACAGACTCGCGAACACCGGGGAGCTGTTTTTT.

The rearrangement joins TRBV2 to TRBJ2-5; D call uncertain. CDR1 is SNHLY and CDR2 is FYNNEI in the germline V gene. The CDR3 is 10 amino acids. Trimming removed 6 bases at V and 6 bases at J, with 5 bases between. The DNA of the CDR3 is TGTGCCAGCAGGGAAAAGACCCAGTACTTC. Protein product: CASREKTQYF.

This clonotype has only a few counts. The gene calls are TRBV4-3 and TRBJ2-1; 7 bases align to TRBD2. Germline V CDR1 and CDR2: LGHNA, YSLEER. Losses at the gene ends were 1 base for V and 1 base for J; bases not matched to a gene: 7. This CDR3 comprises 17 residues. The CDR3 spells CASSQVIGGSSYNEQFF. CDR3 coding DNA: TGCGCCAGCAGCCAAGTCATCGGCGGGAGTTCCTACAATGAGCAGTTCTTC.

This clonotype was seen many times. The V call is TRBV7-8, the J call TRBJ1-5, with 7 nucleotides matching TRBD1. Germline-derived CDR1 and CDR2 are SGHVS and FQNEAQ. J gave up 1 base and V 5 bases, and 8 bases lay outside the gene matches. This CDR3 region has 16 residues. In DNA form, the CDR3 reads TGTGCCAGCAGCCCCGCGGGACAGAAAAGCAATCAGCCCCAGCATTTT. This encodes CASSPAGQKSNQPQHF. Supplemented by reference TRBV7-8 and TRBJ1-5, the full variable domain reads GAGVSQSPRYKVAKRGQDVALRCDPISGHVSLFWYQQALGQGPEFLTYFQNEAQLDKSGLPSDRFFAERPEGSVSTLKIQRTQQEDSAVYLCASSPAGQKSNQPQHFGDGTRLSIL.